Below, 31 T cell receptor beta chains from the same sample are listed, as sequenced in a study of ipilimumab plus nivolumab after autologous stem cell transplantation. The table came from immunoSEQ multiplex PCR; TCRdb's copy has only in-frame clones and leaves some out. Of around 20,000 clones listed, 75% to 85% are singletons. The source was PBMCs, collected in a trial of ipilimumab plus nivolumab as post-transplant consolidation. These receptors all come from a male donor with diffuse large B-cell lymphoma.

CDR3 region: CASSLIRGRNSGSNQPQHF. In nucleotides, the CDR3 is TGTGCCAGCAGCCTAATCAGGGGGCGAAATTCAGGTAGCAATCAGCCCCAGCATTTT. The chain recombines TRBV7-8 with TRBJ1-5, with TRBD1 matching 8 bases. The CDR3 extends over 19 amino acids. V was clipped by 5 bases and J by 0 bases; unmatched bases: 15. Germline V CDR1 and CDR2: SGHVS, FQNEAQ.

The chain recombines TRBV5-1 with TRBJ2-5; D is uncertain. The germline V and J ends were trimmed by 4 bases and 0 bases, with 7 bases remaining between them. The CDR3 runs to 13 residues. CDR1 and CDR2 from the germline V gene are SGHRS and YFSETQ. The CDR3 region is CASSPDNQETQYF. The CDR3 bases are TGCGCCAGCAGCCCAGACAACCAAGAGACCCAGTACTTC. Combining the CDR3 with reference TRBV5-1 and TRBJ2-5 gives the whole variable domain KAGVTQTPRYLIKTRGQQVTLSCSPISGHRSVSWYQQTPGQGLQFLFEYFSETQRNKGNFPGRFSGRQFSNSRSEMNVSTLELGDSALYLCASSPDNQETQYFGPGTRLLVL.

J is TRBJ2-7 and V is TRBV4-1; TRBD1 aligns across 8 bases. Germline V gives CDR1 MGHRA, CDR2 YSYEKL. The CDR3 consists of 14 residues. The V and J ends lost 4 bases and 2 bases, in that order; junction bases with no gene match: 4. In DNA, the CDR3 is TGCGCCAGCAGCCGCGGACAGGGAACCTACGAGCAGTACTTC. This gives the protein CASSRGQGTYEQYF.

This clone was found a few times. The chain is built from TRBV7-7 and TRBJ2-5; possibly TRBD2 for D (5 bases). Deletions cut 2 bases from V and 4 bases from J, with 8 bases between. CDR1 SSHAT and CDR2 FNYEAQ come from the germline V gene (reference sequence). The CDR3 loop spans 13 amino acids. The DNA of the CDR3 is TGTGCCAGCAGCTTAAAGGGAGCAGAGACCCAGTACTTC. Protein: CASSLKGAETQYF.

In this sample, this clone turned up once. CDR3 in amino acids: CASSRVPGNTEAFF. CDR3 DNA sequence: TGTGCCAGCAGCAGGGTACCGGGGAACACTGAAGCTTTCTTT. The chain combines TRBV6-5 with TRBJ1-1, with D possibly TRBD1 on 5 matching bases. This CDR3 has 14 residues. CDR1 is MNHEY, CDR2 SVGAGI, per germline. V shed 6 bases and J shed 1 base, with 12 bases lying between them.

This rearrangement joins TRBV4-2 to TRBJ1-4; D gene ambiguous. The CDR3 is 16 amino acids. The germline V gene encodes CDR1 LGHNA and CDR2 YNFKEQ. Trimming took off 0 bases at V and 3 bases at J, with 11 bases between the two ends. The CDR3 sequence is CASSQDTWLANEKLFF. CDR3 nucleotides: TGTGCCAGCAGCCAAGATACTTGGCTGGCTAATGAAAAACTGTTTTTT.

This clone was detected a few times. The J gene is TRBJ2-7, the V gene TRBV11-2; 7 nucleotides agree with TRBD1. With 5 bases clipped from V and 3 bases from J, the junction kept 13 bases outside the gene matches. Germline CDR1 is SGHAT and CDR2 is FQNNGV. The CDR3 length is 16 residues. The CDR3 protein is CASSTYSGQRIYEQYF. The CDR3 DNA reads as TGTGCCAGCAGCACCTACTCGGGACAGAGGATCTACGAGCAGTACTTC.

The chain links TRBV4-2 to TRBJ2-1; 10 bases agree with TRBD2. The CDR3 is 16 amino acids. The germline gives CDR1 LGHNA, CDR2 YNFKEQ. The V gene end was trimmed by 0 bases and the J gene end by 9 bases; junction bases not matched to a gene: 8. The CDR3 sequence is CASSQDLQRGGTEQFF. DNA for the CDR3: TGTGCCAGCAGCCAAGATCTCCAGCGGGGGGGCACTGAGCAGTTCTTC.

This chain connects TRBV6-5 to TRBJ2-3; no definite D call. The CDR3 spans 14 residues. The V end was cut by 2 bases, the J end by 4 bases, with 10 bases between. CDR1 and CDR2 from the germline V gene are MNHEY and SVGAGI. The CDR3 sequence is CASSYSGPPDTQYF. The CDR3 bases are TGTGCCAGCAGTTACAGTGGGCCCCCAGATACGCAGTATTTT.

The chain has TRBV9 and TRBJ1-4; tentatively, D is TRBD1 (6 bases). Trimming took 6 bases from V and 5 from J, leaving 14 bases between them. The CDR3 extends over 14 amino acids. CDR1 SGDLS and CDR2 YYNGEE come from the germline V gene. Written as DNA, the CDR3 is TGTGCCAGCACCAAAGGGGGATCCAATGAAAAACTGTTTTTT. Translation gives CASTKGGSNEKLFF.

This clone was found once. This chain connects TRBV7-9 to TRBJ1-5; tentatively, D is TRBD1 (5 bases). The CDR3 totals 17 residues. The germline V and J ends were trimmed by 1 base and 1 base, with 14 bases remaining between them. Germline CDR1 SEHNR, CDR2 FQNEAQ (reference sequence). CDR3 region: CASSLDPIRDSNQPQHF. The CDR3 region has the DNA TGTGCCAGCAGCTTAGATCCCATCAGGGACAGCAATCAGCCCCAGCATTTT.

V is TRBV2 and J is TRBJ1-2, with 9 positions matching TRBD1. V was pared by 4 bases and J by 8 bases, with 8 bases of the junction left unmatched. Germline V gene lookup returns CDR1 SNHLY and CDR2 FYNNEI. The CDR3 has 14 amino acids. The CDR3 spells CASSATGTGRGYTF. Written as DNA, the CDR3 is TGTGCCAGCAGTGCGACCGGGACAGGGAGAGGCTACACCTTC.

V usage is TRBV5-1 and J usage is TRBJ2-7, with unresolved D. Germline CDR1 SGHRS, CDR2 YFSETQ. This CDR3 contains 13 residues. V lost 4 bases, J lost 0 bases, and 8 bases lay in between. The CDR3 sequence is CASSRTDSYEQYF. DNA for the CDR3: TGCGCCAGCAGCCGTACAGACTCCTACGAGCAGTACTTC.

The sample holds one count of this clone. The rearrangement uses TRBV5-1 and TRBJ2-5; TRBD2 matches 8 bases. The CDR3 is 15 residues long. Trimming cost V 2 bases and J 3 bases; bases outside gene matches: 6. In germline, CDR1 is SGHRS, CDR2 YFSETQ. The CDR3 coding sequence is TGCGCCAGCAGCTTTAGCGGGACGGGGGAAGAGACCCAGTACTTC. Translating it yields CASSFSGTGEETQYF.

This clone came up a few times. The chain joins TRBV25-1 to TRBJ2-7; D ambiguous. The CDR3 consists of 12 residues. Trimming cost V 5 bases and J 5 bases, with 10 bases left between them. The germline V gene has CDR1 MGHDK and CDR2 SYGVNS. CDR3 loop: CASSLRGNEQYF. The CDR3 bases are TGTGCCAGCAGTCTCCGAGGCAACGAGCAGTACTTC.

Here the CDR3 reads CASSLYGVAEAFF. CDR3 nucleotide sequence: TGTGCCAGCAGCTTATACGGAGTAGCTGAAGCTTTCTTT. The chain recombines TRBV7-9 with TRBJ1-1; D is uncertain. The CDR3 contains 13 residues. Germline V gene sequence: CDR1 SEHNR, CDR2 FQNEAQ (reference sequence). Trimming pared 2 bases from V and 6 bases from J, leaving 10 bases between.

This rearrangement joins TRBV18 to TRBJ2-1; TRBD1 or TRBD2 may be the D gene (5 bases each). Germline V CDR1 and CDR2: KGHSH, LQKENI. Trimming removed 4 bases at V and 4 bases at J, with 23 bases between. The CDR3 runs to 18 residues. The chain's CDR3 is CASSLTPGPLMGYNEQFF. The CDR3 DNA reads TGTGCCAGCTCACTTACGCCGGGGCCCCTTATGGGTTACAATGAGCAGTTCTTC.

This clone was counted ten times or more. This sample includes further DNA sequences coding for the same CDR3. The chain combines TRBV7-6 with TRBJ2-2; TRBD2 matches 10 bases. The CDR3 totals 17 residues. Per the germline V gene, CDR1 is SGHVS and CDR2 is FNYEAQ. V lost 1 base, J lost 5 bases, and 7 bases stayed unmatched. CDR3 sequence reads: CASSLGAGGPGTGELFF. The CDR3 DNA follows: TGTGCCAGCAGCTTAGGAGCGGGGGGGCCGGGGACCGGGGAGCTGTTTTTT.

In this sample, this clone turned up once. The J gene is TRBJ2-1, the V gene TRBV10-3; TRBD1 aligns across 11 bases. V trimming: 6 bases; J trimming: 7 bases; junction bases outside the gene matches: 5. The CDR3 has 14 residues. Germline CDR1 and CDR2: ENHRY and SYGVKD. CDR3 bases: TGTGCCATCAGCGCGGGACAGGGGGGTAATGAGCAGTTCTTC. It is translated as CAISAGQGGNEQFF.

In its sample, this clone was seen a few times. V and J are TRBV28 and TRBJ2-7, with 9 bases lining up with TRBD2. The V gene end was trimmed by 5 bases and the J gene end by 4 bases; junction bases not matched to a gene: 9. Germline V gene sequence: CDR1 MDHEN, CDR2 SYDVKM. This CDR3 has 15 residues. This chain's CDR3 is CASSLRGGAQYEQYF. In nucleotides, the CDR3 is TGTGCCAGCAGTCTACGCGGGGGGGCACAATACGAGCAGTACTTC.

This chain connects TRBV28 to TRBJ1-2; possible D gene TRBD1, 6 bases. Germline V gene sequence: CDR1 MDHEN, CDR2 SYDVKM. The V and J ends lost 7 bases and 2 bases respectively, with 17 bases between them. The CDR3 contains 15 residues. CDR3 nucleotides: TGTGCCAGCAATGTTGTCCGGGGGACAAACTATGGCTACACCTTC. It is translated as CASNVVRGTNYGYTF.

This clone appeared once. The J gene is TRBJ1-1, the V gene TRBV28; D is uncertain. Germline V gene data show CDR1 as MDHEN and CDR2 as SYDVKM. V was cut by 3 bases and J by 2 bases, with 4 bases left in between. This CDR3 region has 12 residues. CDR3 bases: TGTGCCAGCAGTTTCTTCAACACTGAAGCTTTCTTT. Its translation: CASSFFNTEAFF.

This clone was detected a few times. V usage is TRBV7-6 and J usage is TRBJ2-5; D might be TRBD1 (6 bases). This CDR3 spans 15 amino acids. Germline V gene sequence: CDR1 SGHVS, CDR2 FNYEAQ. V lost 0 bases to trimming and J lost 5 bases, with 13 bases between them. The CDR3 sequence is CASSLAWGLGETQYF. The CDR3 nucleotides are TGTGCCAGCAGCTTAGCGTGGGGGCTTGGGGAGACCCAGTACTTC.

The rearrangement links TRBV11-3 to TRBJ1-4, with D unclear. The germline V gene has CDR1 SGHNT and CDR2 YENEEA. Trimming removed 0 bases from V and 13 bases from J, with 12 bases in between. The CDR3 totals 13 residues. The CDR3 sequence is CASSLDPGSRLFF. Written as DNA, the CDR3 is TGTGCCAGCAGCTTAGATCCCGGCAGTCGACTGTTTTTT.

This clone appeared a few times. The genes are TRBV5-4 and TRBJ2-7, with 9 bases that match TRBD1. Germline V CDR1 and CDR2: SGHNT, YYREEE (reference sequence). V was pared by 2 bases and J by 7 bases, with 13 bases of the junction left unmatched. The CDR3 is 16 residues long. The CDR3 DNA reads TGTGCCAGCAGCTTTATTGGCGGACAGGGGAAGGGGGAGCAGTACTTC. The encoded protein is CASSFIGGQGKGEQYF.

This chain connects TRBV29-1 to TRBJ2-7, with 10 bases fitting TRBD1. Germline CDR1 and CDR2: SQVTM and ANQGSEA. This CDR3 is built from 15 residues. The V gene end was trimmed by 5 bases and the J gene end by 2 bases; junction bases not matched to a gene: 9. CDR3 DNA: TGCAGCGTTTGGGGGGGACAGGGGCCAACCTACGAGCAGTACTTC. It specifies CSVWGGQGPTYEQYF.

V is TRBV9 and J is TRBJ2-5; D may be TRBD2 (5 bases). Trimming cost V 2 bases and J 4 bases, with 12 bases left between them. Germline assignment: CDR1 SGDLS and CDR2 YYNGEE. The length of the CDR3 is 14 residues. This chain's CDR3 is CASSVRGSVETQYF. The CDR3 DNA reads TGTGCCAGCAGCGTTCGGGGTTCGGTAGAGACCCAGTACTTC.

A few counts support this clone. V and J are TRBV6-6 and TRBJ2-1; D might be TRBD1 (7 bases). The length of the CDR3 is 15 residues. V shed 2 bases and J shed 8 bases, with 16 bases lying between them. Germline-derived CDR1 and CDR2 are MNHNY and SVGAGI (reference sequence). The CDR3 spells CASSYTAGGLDEQFF. CDR3 DNA: TGTGCCAGCAGTTACACCGCAGGGGGGTTGGATGAGCAGTTCTTC.

The V call is TRBV27, the J call TRBJ2-5; 10 nucleotides agree with TRBD2. The J call may be incorrect, as the DNA end agrees better with TRBJ2-7. Germline assignment: CDR1 MNHEY and CDR2 SMNVEV (reference sequence). This CDR3 has 13 residues. CDR3 DNA sequence: TGTGCCAGCAGCCCTAGCGGGGGCAGCGAGCAGTACTTC. Encoded protein: CASSPSGGSEQYF.

This sequence joins TRBV5-1 and TRBJ2-5, with D perhaps being TRBD1 or TRBD2 (6 bases each). The CDR3 has 15 residues. Germline V gene sequence: CDR1 SGHRS, CDR2 YFSETQ. V was clipped by 5 bases and J by 2 bases, with 16 bases between them. CDR3 sequence: CASRNFGGVQETQYF. The CDR3 DNA reads as TGCGCCAGCAGAAACTTCGGGGGCGTACAAGAGACCCAGTACTTC. Supplemented by reference TRBV5-1 and TRBJ2-5, the full variable domain reads KAGVTQTPRYLIKTRGQQVTLSCSPISGHRSVSWYQQTPGQGLQFLFEYFSETQRNKGNFPGRFSGRQFSNSRSEMNVSTLELGDSALYLCASRNFGGVQETQYFGPGTRLLVL.

This clone has just one count. The chain couples TRBV19 to TRBJ2-7; tentative D call: TRBD1 (5 bases). Germline V gene sequence: CDR1 LNHDA, CDR2 SQIVND (reference sequence). The germline V and J ends were trimmed by 3 bases and 1 base, with 13 bases remaining between them. This CDR3 is 15 amino acids long. CDR3 nucleotides: TGTGCCAGTAGTATCAATAGGGGTGGGTCCTACGAGCAGTACTTC. This encodes CASSINRGGSYEQYF.